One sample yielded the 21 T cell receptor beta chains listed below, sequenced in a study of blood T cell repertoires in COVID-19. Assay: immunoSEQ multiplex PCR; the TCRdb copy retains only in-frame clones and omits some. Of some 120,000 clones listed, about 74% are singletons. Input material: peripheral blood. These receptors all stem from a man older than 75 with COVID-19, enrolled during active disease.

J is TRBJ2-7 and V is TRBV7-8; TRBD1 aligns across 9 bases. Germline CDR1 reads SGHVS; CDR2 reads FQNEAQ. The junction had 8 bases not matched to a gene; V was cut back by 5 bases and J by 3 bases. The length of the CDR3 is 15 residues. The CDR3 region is CASSLPGQGLYEQYF. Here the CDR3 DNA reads TGTGCCAGCAGCCTCCCGGGACAGGGCCTCTACGAGCAGTACTTC.

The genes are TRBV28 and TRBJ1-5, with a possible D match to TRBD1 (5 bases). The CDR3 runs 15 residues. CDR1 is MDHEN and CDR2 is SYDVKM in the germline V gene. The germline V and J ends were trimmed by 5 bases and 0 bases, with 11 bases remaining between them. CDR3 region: CASSPTAYSNQPQHF. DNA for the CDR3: TGTGCCAGCAGTCCGACAGCCTATAGCAATCAGCCCCAGCATTTT.

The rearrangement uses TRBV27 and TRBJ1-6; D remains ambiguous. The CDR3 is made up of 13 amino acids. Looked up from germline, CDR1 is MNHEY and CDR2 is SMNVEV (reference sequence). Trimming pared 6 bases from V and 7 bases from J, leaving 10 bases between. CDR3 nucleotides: TGTGCCAGCAGCCCTCTCCCGAATTCACCCCTCCACTTT. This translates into CASSPLPNSPLHF.

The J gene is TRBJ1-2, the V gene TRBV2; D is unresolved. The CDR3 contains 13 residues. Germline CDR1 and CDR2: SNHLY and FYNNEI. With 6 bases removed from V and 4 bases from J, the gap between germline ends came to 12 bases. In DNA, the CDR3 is TGTGCCAGCAGCGGGGAATTTAGCTATGGCTACACCTTC. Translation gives CASSGEFSYGYTF. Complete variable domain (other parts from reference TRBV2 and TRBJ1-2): EPEVTQTPSHQVTQMGQEVILRCVPISNHLYFYWYRQILGQKVEFLVSFYNNEISEKSEIFDDQFSVERPDGSNFTLKIRSTKLEDSAMYFCASSGEFSYGYTFGSGTRLTVV.

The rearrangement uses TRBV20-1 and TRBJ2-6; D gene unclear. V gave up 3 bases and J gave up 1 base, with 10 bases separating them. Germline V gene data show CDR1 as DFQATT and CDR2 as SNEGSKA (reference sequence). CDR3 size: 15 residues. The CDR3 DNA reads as TGCAGTGCTAGTTTCAGGTCTTCTGGGGCCAACGTCCTGACTTTC. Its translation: CSASFRSSGANVLTF.

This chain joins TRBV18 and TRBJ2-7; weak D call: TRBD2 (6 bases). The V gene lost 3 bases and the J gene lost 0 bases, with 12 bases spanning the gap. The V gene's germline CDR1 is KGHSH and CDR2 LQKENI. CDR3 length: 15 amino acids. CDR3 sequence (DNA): TGTGCCAGCTCACCTCCTAGCGCGAGCTCCTACGAGCAGTACTTC. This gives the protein CASSPPSASSYEQYF. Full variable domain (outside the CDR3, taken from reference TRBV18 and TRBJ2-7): NAGVMQNPRHLVRRRGQEARLRCSPMKGHSHVYWYRQLPEEGLKFMVYLQKENIIDESGMPKERFSAEFPKEGPSILRIQQVVRGDSAAYFCASSPPSASSYEQYFGPGTRLTVT.

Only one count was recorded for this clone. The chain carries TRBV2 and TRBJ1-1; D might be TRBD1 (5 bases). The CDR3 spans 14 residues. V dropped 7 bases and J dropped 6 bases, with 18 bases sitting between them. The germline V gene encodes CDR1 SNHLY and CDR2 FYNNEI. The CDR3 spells CASTRGALVSEAFF. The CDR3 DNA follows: TGTGCCAGCACTCGCGGGGCTCTGGTCTCTGAAGCTTTCTTT.

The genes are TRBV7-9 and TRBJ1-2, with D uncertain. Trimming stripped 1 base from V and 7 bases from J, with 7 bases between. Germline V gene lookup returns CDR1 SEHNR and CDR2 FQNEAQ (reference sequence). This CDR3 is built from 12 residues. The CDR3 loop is CASSLERAGYTF. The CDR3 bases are TGTGCCAGCAGCTTAGAGAGGGCTGGCTACACCTTC.

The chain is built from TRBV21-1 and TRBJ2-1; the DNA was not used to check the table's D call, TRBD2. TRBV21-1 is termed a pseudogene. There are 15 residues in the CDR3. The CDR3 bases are TGTGCCAGTTACCGTCTAGCGGGAGCTAGCGGTGAGCAGTTCTTC. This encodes CASYRLAGASGEQFF.

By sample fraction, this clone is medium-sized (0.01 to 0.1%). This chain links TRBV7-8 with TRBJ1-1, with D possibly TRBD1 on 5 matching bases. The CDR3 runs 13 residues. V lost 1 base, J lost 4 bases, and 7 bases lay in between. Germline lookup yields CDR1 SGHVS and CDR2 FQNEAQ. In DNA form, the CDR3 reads TGTGCCAGCAGCTTAGGGGGCCCCACTGAAGCTTTCTTT. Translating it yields CASSLGGPTEAFF. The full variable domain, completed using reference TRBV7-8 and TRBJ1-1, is GAGVSQSPRYKVAKRGQDVALRCDPISGHVSLFWYQQALGQGPEFLTYFQNEAQLDKSGLPSDRFFAERPEGSVSTLKIQRTQQEDSAVYLCASSLGGPTEAFFGQGTRLTVV.

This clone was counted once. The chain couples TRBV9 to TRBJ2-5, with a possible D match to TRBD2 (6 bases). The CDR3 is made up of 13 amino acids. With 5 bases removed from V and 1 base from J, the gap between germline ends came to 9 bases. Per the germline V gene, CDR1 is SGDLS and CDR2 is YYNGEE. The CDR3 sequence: CASSRELQETQYF. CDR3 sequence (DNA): TGTGCCAGCAGTCGGGAGCTCCAAGAGACCCAGTACTTC.

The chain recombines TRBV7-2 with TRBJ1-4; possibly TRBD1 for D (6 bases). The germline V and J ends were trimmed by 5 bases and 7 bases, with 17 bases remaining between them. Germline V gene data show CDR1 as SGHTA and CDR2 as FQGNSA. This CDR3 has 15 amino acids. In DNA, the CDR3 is TGTGCCAGCAGCCAGGTGGGAGGGGGTACTGAAAAACTGTTTTTT. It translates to CASSQVGGGTEKLFF.

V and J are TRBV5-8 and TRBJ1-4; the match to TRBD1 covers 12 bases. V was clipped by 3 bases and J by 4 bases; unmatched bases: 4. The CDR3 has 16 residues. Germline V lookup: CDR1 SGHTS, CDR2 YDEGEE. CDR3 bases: TGTGCCAGCAGCTCGGGACAGGGGGCGCTTAATGAAAAACTGTTTTTT. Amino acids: CASSSGQGALNEKLFF.

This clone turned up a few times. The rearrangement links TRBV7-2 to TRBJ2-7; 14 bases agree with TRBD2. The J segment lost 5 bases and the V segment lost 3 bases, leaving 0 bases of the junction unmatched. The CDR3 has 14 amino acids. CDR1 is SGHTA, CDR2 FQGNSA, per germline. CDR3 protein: CASSLGLAGDEQYF. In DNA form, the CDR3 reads TGTGCCAGCAGCTTGGGACTAGCGGGAGACGAGCAGTACTTC.

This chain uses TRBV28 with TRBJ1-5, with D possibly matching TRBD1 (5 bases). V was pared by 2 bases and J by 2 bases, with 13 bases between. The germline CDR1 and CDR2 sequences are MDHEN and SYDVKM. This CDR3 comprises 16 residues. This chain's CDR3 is CASSLEVARGNQPQHF. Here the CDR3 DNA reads TGTGCCAGCAGTTTAGAGGTTGCCAGGGGCAATCAGCCCCAGCATTTT. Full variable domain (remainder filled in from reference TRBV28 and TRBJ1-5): DVKVTQSSRYLVKRTGEKVFLECVQDMDHENMFWYRQDPGLGLRLIYFSYDVKMKEKGDIPEGYSVSREKKERFSLILESASTNQTSMYLCASSLEVARGNQPQHFGDGTRLSIL.

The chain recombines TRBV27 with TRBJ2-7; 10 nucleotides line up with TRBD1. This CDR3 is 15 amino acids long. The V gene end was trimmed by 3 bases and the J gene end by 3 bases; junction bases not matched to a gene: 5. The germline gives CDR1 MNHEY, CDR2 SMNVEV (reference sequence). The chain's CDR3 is CASSLAGTGVYEQYF. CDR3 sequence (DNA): TGTGCCAGCAGTTTGGCCGGGACAGGGGTCTACGAGCAGTACTTC.

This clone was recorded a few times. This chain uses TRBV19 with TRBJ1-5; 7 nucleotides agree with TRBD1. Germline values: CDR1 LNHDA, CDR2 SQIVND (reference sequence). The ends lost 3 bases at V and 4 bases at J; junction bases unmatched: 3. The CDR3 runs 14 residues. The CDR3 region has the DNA TGTGCCAGTAGTATCCCGGGACAGAATCAGCCCCAGCATTTT. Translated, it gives CASSIPGQNQPQHF.

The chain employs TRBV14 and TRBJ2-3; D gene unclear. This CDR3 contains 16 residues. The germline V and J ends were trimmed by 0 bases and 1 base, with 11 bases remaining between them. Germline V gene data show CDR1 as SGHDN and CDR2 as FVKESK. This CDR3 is CASSQDWARRTDTQYF. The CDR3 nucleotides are TGTGCCAGCAGCCAAGATTGGGCCAGACGCACAGATACGCAGTATTTT. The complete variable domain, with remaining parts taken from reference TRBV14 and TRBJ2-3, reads EAGVTQFPSHSVIEKGQTVTLRCDPISGHDNLYWYRRVMGKEIKFLLHFVKESKQDESGMPNNRFLAERTGGTYSTLKVQPAELEDSGVYFCASSQDWARRTDTQYFGPGTRLTVL.

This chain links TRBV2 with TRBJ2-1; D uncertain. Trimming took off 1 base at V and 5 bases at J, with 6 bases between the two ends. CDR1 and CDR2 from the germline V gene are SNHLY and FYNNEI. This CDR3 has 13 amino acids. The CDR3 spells CASSEDRDNEQFF. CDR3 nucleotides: TGTGCCAGCAGTGAAGACAGAGACAATGAGCAGTTCTTC.

For the CDR3, the DNA is TGTGCCAGTATCACGACGGGGGGCACCGGGGAGCTGTTTTTT. Translating gives CASITTGGTGELFF. The rearrangement links TRBV19 to TRBJ2-2; 7 bases match TRBD2. The J segment lost 4 bases and the V segment lost 7 bases, leaving 6 bases of the junction unmatched. CDR3 length: 14 amino acids. Germline V CDR1 and CDR2: LNHDA, SQIVND (reference sequence).

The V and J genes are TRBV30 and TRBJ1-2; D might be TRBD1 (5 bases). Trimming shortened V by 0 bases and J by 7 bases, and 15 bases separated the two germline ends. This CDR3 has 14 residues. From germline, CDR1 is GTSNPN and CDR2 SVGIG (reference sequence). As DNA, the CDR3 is TGTGCCTGGAGTGTACGTCTGGGGGGATCTGGCTACACCTTC. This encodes CAWSVRLGGSGYTF.